This T cell receptor (beta chain) was profiled in a study of regulatory T cells in long-lasting Graves disease. Whole-study findings and limits: Compared with new cases, persistent Graves' patients showed reduced TCR diversity.

Time point of the sample: newly diagnosed GD, antithyroid drugs for less than 3 months. PBMCs provided the RNA from which the TCR library was made. A roughly 8.1-milliliter sample of peripheral blood was drawn into EDTA tubes. V lost 5 bases and J lost 4; bases outside the gene matches: 11. This CDR3 has 15 amino acids. Germline V gives CDR1 DFQATT, CDR2 SNEGSKA (reference sequence). Library construction for TCR beta used iRepertoire HTBI primers and Arm-PCR of CDR3 regions. TCRdb ran MiXCR on the multiplex PCR reads and lists one entry per CDR3 protein. The sample has about 400,000 distinct CDR3 sequences; approximately 15% are singletons. This clonotype turned up a few times. Its antigen remains unknown. This sample also belongs to another study, concerning T cells in Graves' hyperthyroidism and ophthalmopathy.

This chain uses TRBV20-1 with TRBJ2-7, with 10 bases fitting TRBD2. The starting material was peripheral blood mononuclear cells (PBMCs), obtained at new diagnosis, from a patient treated with antithyroid drugs. The receptor's source is a woman aged 40 to 50 with Graves disease. CDR3 nucleotide sequence: TGCAGTGCTCCCGGGGCTAGCGGGAGTTGGTACGAGCAGTACTTC. Its translation is CSAPGASGSWYEQYF.